This T cell receptor (beta chain) was documented in a study of blood T cell repertoires in COVID-19. Background on the study: Whether acute or convalescent, the COVID-19 samples came from the United States, Italy and Spain. The cDNA or gDNA used as material had been derived from T cells, B-cell-depleted T cells, or PBMCs.

Original analysis: Estimates of nucleated cell counts were drawn from the amplification of reference gene primers. Data came from immunoSEQ multiplex PCR; TCRdb stores just in-frame clones and leaves some out. V and J calls and clone size are as listed in that table; D and trimming were resolved from the DNA. The sample lists over 35,000 clones; about three quarters were seen once. The length of the CDR3 is 14 residues. Looked up from germline, CDR1 is SGHTA and CDR2 is FQGNSA. V dropped 8 bases and J dropped 4 bases, with 16 bases sitting between them. Sequenced sample: peripheral blood. This sequence joins TRBV7-2 and TRBJ2-3; TRBD1 is a possible D gene (8 bases). The sequence was collected from a man in his 60s with active COVID-19. The CDR3 protein is CASVTGGGPDTQYF. The CDR3 DNA follows: TGTGCCAGCGTAACAGGGGGGGGCCCAGATACGCAGTATTTT.